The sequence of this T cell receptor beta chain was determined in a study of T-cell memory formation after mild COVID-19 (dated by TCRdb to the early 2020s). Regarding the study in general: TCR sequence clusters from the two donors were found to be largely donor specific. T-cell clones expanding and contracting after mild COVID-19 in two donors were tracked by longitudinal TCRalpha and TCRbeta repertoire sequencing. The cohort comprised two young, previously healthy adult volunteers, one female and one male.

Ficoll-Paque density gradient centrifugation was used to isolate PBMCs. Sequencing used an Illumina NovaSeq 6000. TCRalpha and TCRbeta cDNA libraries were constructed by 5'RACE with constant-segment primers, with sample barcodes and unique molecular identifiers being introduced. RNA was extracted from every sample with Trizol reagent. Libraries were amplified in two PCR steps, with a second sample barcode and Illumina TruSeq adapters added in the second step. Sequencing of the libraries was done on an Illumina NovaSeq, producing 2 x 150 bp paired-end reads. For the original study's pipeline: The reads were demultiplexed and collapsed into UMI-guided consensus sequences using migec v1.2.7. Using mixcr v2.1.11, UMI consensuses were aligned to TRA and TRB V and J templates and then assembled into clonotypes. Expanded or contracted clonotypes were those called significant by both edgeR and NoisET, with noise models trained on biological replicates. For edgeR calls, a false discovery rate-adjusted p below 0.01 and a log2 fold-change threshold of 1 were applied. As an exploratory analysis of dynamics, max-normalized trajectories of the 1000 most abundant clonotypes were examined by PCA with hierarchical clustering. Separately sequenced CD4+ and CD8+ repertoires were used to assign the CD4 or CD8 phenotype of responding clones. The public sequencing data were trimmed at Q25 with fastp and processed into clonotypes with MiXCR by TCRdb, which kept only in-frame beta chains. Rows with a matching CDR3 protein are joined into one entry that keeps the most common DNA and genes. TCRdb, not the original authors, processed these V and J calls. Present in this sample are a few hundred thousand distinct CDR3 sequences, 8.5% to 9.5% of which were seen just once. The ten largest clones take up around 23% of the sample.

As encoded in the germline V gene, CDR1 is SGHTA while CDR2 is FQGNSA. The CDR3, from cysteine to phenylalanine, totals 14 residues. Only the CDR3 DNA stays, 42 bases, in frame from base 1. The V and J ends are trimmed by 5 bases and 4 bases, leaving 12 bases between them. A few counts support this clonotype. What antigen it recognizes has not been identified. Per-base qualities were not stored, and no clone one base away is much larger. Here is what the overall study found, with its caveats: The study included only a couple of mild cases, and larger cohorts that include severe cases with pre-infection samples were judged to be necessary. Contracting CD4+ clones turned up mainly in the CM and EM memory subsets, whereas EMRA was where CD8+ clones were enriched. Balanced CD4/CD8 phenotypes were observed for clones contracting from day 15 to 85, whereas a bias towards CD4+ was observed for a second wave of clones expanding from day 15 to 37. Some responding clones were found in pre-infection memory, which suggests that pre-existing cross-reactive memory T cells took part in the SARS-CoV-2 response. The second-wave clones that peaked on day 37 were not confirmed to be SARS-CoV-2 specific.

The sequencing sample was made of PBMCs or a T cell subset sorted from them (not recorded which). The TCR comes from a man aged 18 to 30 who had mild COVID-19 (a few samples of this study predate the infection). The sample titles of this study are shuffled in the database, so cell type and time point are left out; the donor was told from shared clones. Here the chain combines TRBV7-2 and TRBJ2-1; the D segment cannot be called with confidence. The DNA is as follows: TGTGCCAGCAGCCCGCTGCGTTTGTACAATGAGCAGTTCTTC. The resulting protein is CASSPLRLYNEQFF. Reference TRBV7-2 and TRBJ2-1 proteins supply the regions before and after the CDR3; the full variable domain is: GAGVSQSPSNKVTEKGKDVELRCDPISGHTALYWYRQSLGQGLEFLIYFQGNSAPDKSGLPSDRFSAERTGGSVSTLTIQRTQQEDSAVYLCASSPLRLYNEQFFGPGTRLTVL.